A single sample gave rise to the 11 T cell receptor beta chains below, sequenced in a study of blood T cells in healthy people across ages. With a J-beta primer mix and a sample-barcoded 5' primer, a second PCR ran 7 to 11 cycles. A single record per CDR3 protein comes from TCRdb applying MiXCR to the 5' RACE reads. The table includes some 920,000 distinct CDR3 sequences, roughly 50% detected once. Sequencing used blood. The receptors come from a woman aged 55-75 years in good health.

The V and J genes are TRBV7-6 and TRBJ2-4; TRBD1 is a possible D gene (6 bases). The J call may be faulty, since TRBJ2-7 better matches the DNA end. The length of the CDR3 is 14 residues. From germline, CDR1 is SGHVS and CDR2 FNYEAQ. For the CDR3, the DNA is TGTGCCAGCAGCTTACGACAGGCTACCTACGAGCAGTACTTC. This encodes CASSLRQATYEQYF.

Comment on this clonotype: This may be a read error, as it is one base from a much larger clone. The chain recombines TRBV14 with TRBJ2-7, with 10 bases aligning to TRBD1. Germline V gene sequence: CDR1 SGHDN, CDR2 FVKESK. J was trimmed by 2 bases and V by 8 bases; bases with no gene match: 9. This CDR3 is built from 15 residues. Here the CDR3 DNA reads TGTGCCAGCGGCTTTGGACAGGGGGTCACCTACGAGCAGTACTTC. It encodes CASGFGQGVTYEQYF. The full variable domain, in which reference TRBV14 and TRBJ2-7 provide the parts outside the CDR3, is EAGVTQFPSHSVIEKGQTVTLRCDPISGHDNLYWYRRVMGKEIKFLLHFVKESKQDESGMPNNRFLAERTGGTYSTLKVQPAELEDSGVYFCASGFGQGVTYEQYFGPGTRLTVT.

The chain links TRBV5-6 to TRBJ2-3; 7 nucleotides align to TRBD2. J gave up 6 bases and V 3 bases, and 16 bases lay outside the gene matches. The CDR3 loop spans 17 amino acids. The V gene's germline CDR1 is SGHDT and CDR2 YYEEEE. The CDR3 DNA sequence: TGTGCCAGCAGCTCCCCTGGGGGGGACCTTCTTGGGGATACGCAGTATTTT. Its translation: CASSSPGGDLLGDTQYF.

Concerning this clonotype itself: A clone one base away is much larger, so this may be a read error. The chain links TRBV7-8 to TRBJ2-7, with 9 positions matching TRBD2. The CDR3 is 14 amino acids. The V gene's germline CDR1 is SGHVS and CDR2 FQNEAQ. The ends lost 4 bases at V and 2 bases at J; junction bases unmatched: 3. CDR3 nucleotides: TGTGCCAGCAGCTCCGTAGCGGGAGCCTACGAGCAGTACTTC. This translates into CASSSVAGAYEQYF.

The chain employs TRBV20-1 and TRBJ2-4; 8 bases map to TRBD1. Judging by the DNA end, TRBJ2-7 fits better; the J call may be wrong. The germline gives CDR1 DFQATT, CDR2 SNEGSKA (reference sequence). The CDR3 spans 13 residues. The chain's CDR3 is CSAPGQAGYEQYF. The CDR3 bases are TGCAGTGCACCGGGACAGGCAGGTTACGAGCAGTACTTC.

The chain couples TRBV7-2 to TRBJ2-1; D could derive from TRBD1 or TRBD2 (6 bases each). Germline V CDR1 and CDR2: SGHTA, FQGNSA. Trimming cost V 0 bases and J 8 bases, with 14 bases left between them. The CDR3 length is 15 residues. CDR3 region: CASSLASGEVYEQFF. The CDR3 nucleotides are TGTGCCAGCAGCTTAGCGTCAGGGGAGGTCTATGAGCAGTTCTTC.

The chain recombines TRBV20-1 with TRBJ1-2; D is undetermined. This CDR3 region has 11 residues. Germline V CDR1 and CDR2: DFQATT, SNEGSKA (reference sequence). In nucleotides, the CDR3 is TGCACAACGGAACAGCCGCATGGCTACACCTTC. Translating gives CTTEQPHGYTF.

The chain joins TRBV7-7 to TRBJ2-3; the match to TRBD2 covers 10 bases. The germline V gene encodes CDR1 SSHAT and CDR2 FNYEAQ (reference sequence). The CDR3 is 14 residues long. V lost 5 bases, J lost 4 bases, and 3 bases stayed unmatched. The CDR3 protein is CASSIGTSADTQYF. The CDR3 nucleotides read TGTGCCAGCAGCATCGGGACTAGCGCAGATACGCAGTATTTT.

Only a few counts were recorded for this clonotype. The chain is built from TRBV20-1 and TRBJ2-7; D is possibly TRBD1 (6 bases). V was shortened by 0 bases and J by 7 bases, with 13 bases between the two germline ends. Germline V lookup: CDR1 DFQATT, CDR2 SNEGSKA (reference sequence). CDR3 length: 13 residues. The CDR3 DNA follows: TGCAGTGCTAGAGATCACAGGGCAAGGGAGCAGTACTTC. Protein product: CSARDHRAREQYF.

This chain joins TRBV28 and TRBJ2-7; weak D call: TRBD2 (5 bases). V was pared by 8 bases and J by 3 bases, with 14 bases between. CDR3 length: 13 residues. CDR1 is MDHEN, CDR2 SYDVKM, per germline. The CDR3 loop is CASLTPGIYEQYF. The DNA for the CDR3 is TGTGCCAGCTTGACCCCGGGGATCTACGAGCAGTACTTC. Supplemented by reference TRBV28 and TRBJ2-7, the full variable domain reads DVKVTQSSRYLVKRTGEKVFLECVQDMDHENMFWYRQDPGLGLRLIYFSYDVKMKEKGDIPEGYSVSREKKERFSLILESASTNQTSMYLCASLTPGIYEQYFGPGTRLTVT.

The rearrangement joins TRBV5-1 to TRBJ2-1; maybe TRBD2 (5 bases). V dropped 4 bases and J dropped 4 bases, with 9 bases sitting between them. The CDR3 length is 13 residues. Germline values: CDR1 SGHRS, CDR2 YFSETQ. DNA of the CDR3: TGCGCCAGCAGCCTGCCGGGGTACAATGAGCAGTTCTTC. Its protein is CASSLPGYNEQFF. Drawing the rest from reference TRBV5-1 and TRBJ2-1, the complete variable domain is KAGVTQTPRYLIKTRGQQVTLSCSPISGHRSVSWYQQTPGQGLQFLFEYFSETQRNKGNFPGRFSGRQFSNSRSEMNVSTLELGDSALYLCASSLPGYNEQFFGPGTRLTVL.